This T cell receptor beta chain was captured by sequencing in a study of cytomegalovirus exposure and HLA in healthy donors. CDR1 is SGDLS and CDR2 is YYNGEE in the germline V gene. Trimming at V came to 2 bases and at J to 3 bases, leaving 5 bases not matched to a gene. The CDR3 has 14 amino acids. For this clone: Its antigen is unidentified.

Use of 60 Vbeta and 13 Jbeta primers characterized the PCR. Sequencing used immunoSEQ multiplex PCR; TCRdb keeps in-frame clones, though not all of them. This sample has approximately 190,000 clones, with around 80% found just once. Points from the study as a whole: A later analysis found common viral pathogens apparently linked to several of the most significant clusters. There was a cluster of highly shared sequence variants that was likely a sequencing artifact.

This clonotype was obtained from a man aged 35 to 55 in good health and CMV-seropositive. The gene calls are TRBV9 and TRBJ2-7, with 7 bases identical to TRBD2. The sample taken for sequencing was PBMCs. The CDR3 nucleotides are TGTGCCAGCAGCGTGGGACTAAAGGGCTACGAGCAGTACTTC. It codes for CASSVGLKGYEQYF.